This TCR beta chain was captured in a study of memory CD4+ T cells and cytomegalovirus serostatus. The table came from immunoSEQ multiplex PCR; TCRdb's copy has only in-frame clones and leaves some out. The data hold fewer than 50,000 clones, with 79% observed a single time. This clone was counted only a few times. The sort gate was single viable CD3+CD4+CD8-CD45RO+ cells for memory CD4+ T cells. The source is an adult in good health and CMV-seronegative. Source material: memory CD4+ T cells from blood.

The CDR3 sequence is CASSLVGQGGGYTF. The CDR3 DNA reads TGTGCCAGCAGCTTGGTAGGCCAGGGCGGAGGCTACACCTTC. The rearrangement links TRBV5-6 to TRBJ1-2, with a tentative D call TRBD1 (5 bases). The CDR3 totals 14 residues. V was pared by 0 bases and J by 8 bases, with 14 bases between. CDR1 and CDR2 from the germline V gene are SGHDT and YYEEEE.